These 6 T cell receptor beta chains share one sample of origin, sequenced in a study of blood T cell repertoires in COVID-19. Clones were sequenced by immunoSEQ multiplex PCR, and TCRdb holds only the in-frame ones, with some missing. Here the sample spans fewer than 300,000 clones, roughly nine tenths being singletons. The sample comprised peripheral blood. These receptors were obtained from a woman in her thirties with COVID-19, enrolled during active disease.

The V gene is TRBV7-2, the J gene TRBJ1-2; D is possibly TRBD1 (6 bases). The CDR3 has 14 residues. Trimming removed 0 bases at V and 3 bases at J, with 8 bases between. Germline CDR1 SGHTA, CDR2 FQGNSA. The CDR3 region has the DNA TGTGCCAGCAGCTTAGCCCCAGGGGACTATGGCTACACCTTC. Amino acids: CASSLAPGDYGYTF. Complete variable domain (other parts from reference TRBV7-2 and TRBJ1-2): GAGVSQSPSNKVTEKGKDVELRCDPISGHTALYWYRQSLGQGLEFLIYFQGNSAPDKSGLPSDRFSAERTGGSVSTLTIQRTQQEDSAVYLCASSLAPGDYGYTFGSGTRLTVV.

This chain connects TRBV21-1 to TRBJ2-2; TRBD1 is taken as the D call from the table, unchecked against the DNA. TRBV21-1 is given as a pseudogene. This CDR3 is 17 amino acids long. The CDR3 loop is CASSNPGDRSNTGELFF. The CDR3 DNA is TGTGCCAGCAGCAACCCCGGGGACAGATCGAACACCGGGGAGCTGTTTTTT.

The rearrangement joins TRBV6-5 to TRBJ2-6; the D gene is possibly TRBD1 (5 bases). This CDR3 comprises 15 residues. Germline loops: CDR1 MNHEY, CDR2 SVGAGI. V lost 8 bases and J lost 0, with 11 bases in between. CDR3 residues: CASATGTSGANVLTF. DNA of the CDR3: TGTGCCAGCGCCACAGGAACCTCTGGGGCCAACGTCCTGACTTTC.

The chain couples TRBV15 to TRBJ2-7; maybe TRBD2 (6 bases). The V gene's germline CDR1 is LNHNV and CDR2 YYDKDF (reference sequence). This CDR3 comprises 16 residues. V was clipped by 1 base and J by 4 bases, with 17 bases between them. The CDR3 loop is CATSRVAGKVSYEQYF. DNA for the CDR3: TGTGCCACCAGCAGAGTGGCGGGAAAAGTGTCGTACGAGCAGTACTTC.

V usage is TRBV5-4 and J usage is TRBJ2-1; possibly TRBD1 for D (6 bases). CDR3 length: 16 residues. Trimming took off 4 bases at V and 7 bases at J, with 21 bases between the two ends. Germline loops: CDR1 SGHNT, CDR2 YYREEE (reference sequence). The CDR3 reads CASSQIQGVRGNEQFF. In nucleotides, the CDR3 is TGTGCCAGCAGCCAAATACAGGGCGTTAGAGGGAATGAGCAGTTCTTC.

Only a few counts were recorded for this clone. This sequence joins TRBV10-1 and TRBJ2-3, with a tentative D call TRBD1 (5 bases). The length of the CDR3 is 13 residues. Germline CDR1 is WNHNN and CDR2 is SYGVQD (reference sequence). V was cut by 5 bases and J by 3 bases, with 9 bases left in between. CDR3: CASSLGLTDTQYF. DNA for the CDR3: TGCGCCAGCAGTCTGGGGCTGACAGATACGCAGTATTTT.